What follows are 25 T cell receptor beta chains derived from one specimen sequenced in a study of cytomegalovirus exposure and HLA in healthy donors. Assay used: immunoSEQ multiplex PCR; TCRdb lists only in-frame clones, some missing. The sample yields about 130,000 clones, 80% to 90% seen once. Material: PBMCs. These receptors all come from a woman aged 18 to 35 in good health and CMV-seropositive.

The genes are TRBV15 and TRBJ1-1; no clear D gene. From germline, CDR1 is LNHNV and CDR2 YYDKDF (reference sequence). The CDR3 is made up of 14 amino acids. V lost 0 bases, J lost 3 bases, and 8 bases lay in between. Written as DNA, the CDR3 is TGTGCCACCAGCAGAGATCCGGTGGACACTGAAGCTTTCTTT. Its protein product is CATSRDPVDTEAFF. The complete variable domain, with remaining parts taken from reference TRBV15 and TRBJ1-1, reads DAMVIQNPRYQVTQFGKPVTLSCSQTLNHNVMYWYQQKSSQAPKLLFHYYDKDFNNEADTPDNFQSRRPNTSFCFLDIRSPGLGDTAMYLCATSRDPVDTEAFFGQGTRLTVV.

This rearrangement joins TRBV10-1 to TRBJ2-2, with D tentatively TRBD2 (5 bases). Germline V gene sequence: CDR1 WNHNN, CDR2 SYGVQD (reference sequence). V was trimmed by 3 bases and J by 5 bases, leaving 16 bases between them. This CDR3 is 16 amino acids long. CDR3 DNA: TGCGCCAGCAGTGATAACCGCCTCAGAGGGACCGGGGAGCTGTTTTTT. Protein product: CASSDNRLRGTGELFF.

The V and J genes are TRBV2 and TRBJ1-1; TRBD1 might be the D (6 bases). Trimming cost V 6 bases and J 5 bases, with 16 bases left between them. The germline gives CDR1 SNHLY, CDR2 FYNNEI. The CDR3 length is 14 residues. CDR3 DNA: TGTGCCAGCAGGGGGTCTTGGGGGCGGACTGAAGCTTTCTTT. Its translation is CASRGSWGRTEAFF.

The chain couples TRBV27 to TRBJ2-3, with 11 bases that match TRBD2. CDR1 and CDR2 from the germline V gene are MNHEY and SMNVEV (reference sequence). The CDR3 loop spans 15 amino acids. Trimming at V came to 6 bases and at J to 2 bases, leaving 4 bases not matched to a gene. The CDR3 reads CASRTSGALTDTQYF. The CDR3, as DNA: TGTGCCAGCAGGACTAGCGGGGCCCTCACAGATACGCAGTATTTT.

The genes are TRBV2 and TRBJ1-2, with 9 bases aligning to TRBD1. J lost 5 bases, V lost 6 bases, and 10 bases had no gene match. The V gene's germline CDR1 is SNHLY and CDR2 FYNNEI. The CDR3 totals 15 residues. CDR3 nucleotides: TGTGCCAGCAGCTACTTAACGACAGGGGGATATGGCTACACCTTC. Translation: CASSYLTTGGYGYTF.

The genes are TRBV6-5 and TRBJ2-5, with D possibly being TRBD1 (5 bases). Between the trimmed V and J ends, which lost 6 bases and 2 bases, there was a span of 13 bases. This CDR3 is built from 14 residues. CDR1 and CDR2 from the germline V gene are MNHEY and SVGAGI. CDR3 in DNA: TGTGCCAGCAGCTGGGGCAGGCCACAAGAGACCCAGTACTTC. This sequence encodes CASSWGRPQETQYF.

This chain connects TRBV4-3 to TRBJ1-4; D gene unclear. The ends were cut back, 4 bases at V and 0 bases at J, with 12 bases in the middle. The CDR3 extends over 16 amino acids. The germline V gene has CDR1 LGHNA and CDR2 YSLEER. The CDR3 reads CASSLGNGATNEKLFF. DNA of the CDR3: TGCGCCAGCAGCCTCGGGAACGGTGCAACTAATGAAAAACTGTTTTTT.

With regard to this clone: This may stem from a read error, because a much larger clone lies one nucleotide away. The chain has TRBV11-2 and TRBJ2-7; 10 bases agree with TRBD1. With 6 bases clipped from V and 2 bases from J, the junction kept 4 bases outside the gene matches. The CDR3 has 14 residues. Looked up from germline, CDR1 is SGHAT and CDR2 is FQNNGV. The CDR3 sequence is CASSPGTGAYEQYF. CDR3 in DNA: TGTGCCAGCAGTCCCGGGACAGGGGCCTACGAGCAGTACTTC. The complete variable domain, with remaining parts taken from reference TRBV11-2 and TRBJ2-7, reads EAGVAQSPRYKIIEKRQSVAFWCNPISGHATLYWYQQILGQGPKLLIQFQNNGVVDDSQLPKDRFSAERLKGVDSTLKIQPAKLEDSAVYLCASSPGTGAYEQYFGPGTRLTVT.

The genes are TRBV7-9 and TRBJ2-7, with 12 positions matching TRBD2. The germline V gene encodes CDR1 SEHNR and CDR2 FQNEAQ (reference sequence). V dropped 0 bases and J dropped 6; count of bases not matched to a gene: 9. CDR3 size: 17 residues. DNA of the CDR3: TGTGCCAGCAGCTTAGCTAGGGCTAGCGGGGGGGCCCTCGAGCAGTACTTC. Translating gives CASSLARASGGALEQYF. The whole variable domain, filled in from reference TRBV7-9 and TRBJ2-7, reads DTGVSQNPRHKITKRGQNVTFRCDPISEHNRLYWYRQTLGQGPEFLTYFQNEAQLEKSRLLSDRFSAERPKGSFSTLEIQRTEQGDSAMYLCASSLARASGGALEQYFGPGTRLTVT.

This sequence joins TRBV28 and TRBJ2-2, with TRBD1 identical over 9 bases. This CDR3 has 15 residues. V shed 4 bases, J shed 3 bases, and the junction held 3 bases outside the gene matches. Germline V gene sequence: CDR1 MDHEN, CDR2 SYDVKM. CDR3 nucleotide sequence: TGTGCCAGCAGTTGGACAGGGGTTGACACCGGGGAGCTGTTTTTT. This encodes CASSWTGVDTGELFF.

This chain connects TRBV29-1 to TRBJ1-1; D is undetermined. Trimming removed 5 bases from V and 5 bases from J, with 9 bases in between. The CDR3 length is 11 residues. Per germline, CDR1 SQVTM and CDR2 ANQGSEA. The CDR3 loop reads CSVSSLTEAFF. The CDR3 nucleotides are TGCAGCGTTTCCTCCCTGACTGAAGCTTTCTTT.

The chain employs TRBV15 and TRBJ2-1; 7 nucleotides match TRBD2. The CDR3 has 14 amino acids. CDR1 is LNHNV and CDR2 is YYDKDF in the germline V gene (reference sequence). With V trimmed by 9 bases and J by 1 base, 6 bases remained unmatched. In DNA, the CDR3 is TGTGCCACTTCCCCCGGGGGGTCCTACAATGAGCAGTTCTTC. Translated, it gives CATSPGGSYNEQFF.

This clone was counted once. This sequence joins TRBV6-6 and TRBJ1-5; perhaps TRBD1 as D (6 bases). The germline V gene encodes CDR1 MNHNY and CDR2 SVGAGI (reference sequence). This CDR3 comprises 12 residues. V lost 2 bases, J lost 10 bases, and 9 bases lay in between. The CDR3 nucleotides read TGTGCCAGCAGTTACCCAGGGGCACCCCAGCATTTT. Its protein product is CASSYPGAPQHF.

The chain carries TRBV28 and TRBJ2-7, with 7 bases matching TRBD1. This CDR3 is built from 15 residues. J lost 4 bases, V lost 5 bases, and 11 bases had no gene match. Germline V gene data show CDR1 as MDHEN and CDR2 as SYDVKM. Here the CDR3 DNA reads TGTGCCAGCAGTCTGCCCCTGGGACAGAGATACGAGCAGTACTTC. Translating it yields CASSLPLGQRYEQYF.

This clone was counted once. The chain is built from TRBV7-3 and TRBJ2-7, with D possibly matching TRBD2 (6 bases). V was clipped by 4 bases and J by 7 bases, with 14 bases between them. Germline V gives CDR1 SGHTA, CDR2 FQGTGA. The CDR3 has 13 amino acids. The CDR3 nucleotides read TGTGCCAGCAGCTGGGACGGGGGTGAAGAGCAGTACTTC. Residues: CASSWDGGEEQYF.

This chain links TRBV15 with TRBJ1-6; TRBD1 agrees at 8 bases. The junction had 4 bases not matched to a gene; V was cut back by 0 bases and J by 9 bases. Germline V gives CDR1 LNHNV, CDR2 YYDKDF (reference sequence). CDR3 length equals 15 residues. The CDR3 here is CATSRDRDRISPLHF. In nucleotides, the CDR3 is TGTGCCACCAGCAGAGATCGGGACAGGATTTCACCCCTCCACTTT.

In its sample, this clone was seen a few times. J is TRBJ2-2 and V is TRBV2, with 11 bases fitting TRBD2. CDR1 is SNHLY and CDR2 is FYNNEI in the germline V gene. J lost 2 bases, V lost 8 bases, and 4 bases had no gene match. CDR3 length equals 15 residues. The DNA for the CDR3 is TGTGCCAGCCCCGGGACTAGCGGTAACACCGGGGAGCTGTTTTTT. This sequence encodes CASPGTSGNTGELFF.

The chain links TRBV19 to TRBJ1-2; unclear D gene. The germline gives CDR1 LNHDA, CDR2 SQIVND (reference sequence). The CDR3 length is 15 residues. V dropped 0 bases and J dropped 4 bases, with 12 bases sitting between them. The CDR3 DNA sequence: TGTGCCAGTAGTATAGATAGAACCGCTTTCTATGGCTACACCTTC. Encoded protein: CASSIDRTAFYGYTF.

The J gene is TRBJ2-7, the V gene TRBV27, with 8 nucleotides matching TRBD1. Trimming at V came to 6 bases and at J to 4 bases, leaving 5 bases not matched to a gene. Germline CDR1 is MNHEY and CDR2 is SMNVEV (reference sequence). The CDR3 runs to 13 residues. The CDR3 sequence is CASRETGAYEQYF. The CDR3, as DNA: TGTGCCAGCAGAGAGACAGGGGCATACGAGCAGTACTTC.

This sequence joins TRBV19 and TRBJ2-7, with 12 bases aligning to TRBD1. Germline CDR1 is LNHDA and CDR2 is SQIVND (reference sequence). The V segment lost 5 bases and the J segment 5 bases; nucleotides outside the gene matches: 7. The CDR3 covers 15 residues. CDR3 loop: CASSARDRGRDEQYF. DNA of the CDR3: TGTGCCAGTAGTGCCCGGGACAGGGGGCGGGACGAGCAGTACTTC. Complete variable domain (other parts from reference TRBV19 and TRBJ2-7): DGGITQSPKYLFRKEGQNVTLSCEQNLNHDAMYWYRQDPGQGLRLIYYSQIVNDFQKGDIAEGYSVSREKKESFPLTVTSAQKNPTAFYLCASSARDRGRDEQYFGPGTRLTVT.

The V and J genes are TRBV29-1 and TRBJ2-5; 7 nucleotides match TRBD1. CDR1 SQVTM and CDR2 ANQGSEA come from the germline V gene. With V trimmed by 7 bases and J by 1 base, 9 bases remained unmatched. The CDR3 has 14 amino acids. Here the CDR3 DNA reads TGCAGCGGAGAGGGACAGACCACCCAAGAGACCCAGTACTTC. It is translated as CSGEGQTTQETQYF.

CDR3 sequence: CASSGSRGETQYF. The DNA for the CDR3 is TGTGCCAGCAGCGGGTCCAGAGGGGAGACCCAGTACTTC. This chain connects TRBV9 to TRBJ2-5, with D tentatively TRBD2 (5 bases). V was cut by 3 bases and J by 5 bases, with 11 bases left in between. The CDR3 covers 13 residues. Germline CDR1 SGDLS, CDR2 YYNGEE.

Details on this clone: Within the sample, other DNA sequences also encode this same CDR3. The chain recombines TRBV29-1 with TRBJ2-7, with D possibly TRBD2 on 5 matching bases. Germline values: CDR1 SQVTM, CDR2 ANQGSEA. This CDR3 comprises 12 residues. V was shortened by 3 bases and J by 3 bases, with 9 bases between the two germline ends. The CDR3 protein is CSVEERDYEQYF. DNA for the CDR3: TGCAGCGTTGAGGAACGGGACTACGAGCAGTACTTC.

The chain has TRBV6-1 and TRBJ2-7; TRBD1 matches at 11 bases. The CDR3 is made up of 20 amino acids. Germline assignment: CDR1 MNHNS and CDR2 SASEGT. The V segment lost 1 base and the J segment 3 bases; nucleotides outside the gene matches: 17. DNA for the CDR3: TGTGCCAGCAGTGAAGAGGTTGACATGGACAGGGGGCGCCGGGACTACGAGCAGTACTTC. The encoded protein is CASSEEVDMDRGRRDYEQYF.

V gene TRBV6-6 combines with J gene TRBJ1-5, with D possibly matching TRBD1 (5 bases). CDR1 is MNHNY, CDR2 SVGAGI, per germline (reference sequence). The V gene lost 8 bases and the J gene lost 9 bases, with 20 bases spanning the gap. The CDR3 has 14 residues. In DNA form, the CDR3 reads TGTGCCAGCGCTAGCACGGGGGGAAATGGGCCCCAGCATTTT. This sequence encodes CASASTGGNGPQHF.